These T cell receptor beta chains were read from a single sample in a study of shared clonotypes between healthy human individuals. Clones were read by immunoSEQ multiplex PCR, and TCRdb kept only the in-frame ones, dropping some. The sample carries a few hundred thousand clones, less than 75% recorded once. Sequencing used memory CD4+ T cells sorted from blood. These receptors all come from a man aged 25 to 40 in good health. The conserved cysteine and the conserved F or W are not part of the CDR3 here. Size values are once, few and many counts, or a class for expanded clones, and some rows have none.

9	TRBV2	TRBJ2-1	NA	ASSDGGEQF
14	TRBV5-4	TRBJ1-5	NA	ASSGGNRAIDQPQH
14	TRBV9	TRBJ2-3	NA	ASSVAEGFLTDTQY
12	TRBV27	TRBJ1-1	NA	ASSQTGGRTEAF
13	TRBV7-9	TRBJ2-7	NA	ASSSPGHTSYEQY
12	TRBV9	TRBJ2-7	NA	ASSQTGGLEEQY
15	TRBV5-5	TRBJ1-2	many	ASSFRSGANSGYGYT
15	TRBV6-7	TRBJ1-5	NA	ASSYPQGGESNQPQH
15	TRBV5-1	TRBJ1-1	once	ASSWTGTGGKNTEAF
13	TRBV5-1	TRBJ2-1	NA	ASRGLTGPNNEQF
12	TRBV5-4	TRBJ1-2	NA	ASSRWDRGEGYT
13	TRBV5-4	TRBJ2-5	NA	ASSFTGTVGETQY
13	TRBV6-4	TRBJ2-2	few	ASSASGANTGELF
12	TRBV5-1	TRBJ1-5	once	ASSLGQENQPQH
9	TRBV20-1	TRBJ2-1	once	SHPGESKQF
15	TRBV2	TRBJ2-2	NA	ASNIRAGHSNTGELF
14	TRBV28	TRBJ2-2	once	ASSLPGGGNTGELF
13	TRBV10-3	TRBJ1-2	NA	AISGGQGVDYGYT
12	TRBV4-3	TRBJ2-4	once	ASSQKKGTDNQY
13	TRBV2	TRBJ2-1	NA	ASSRAAGSYNEQF
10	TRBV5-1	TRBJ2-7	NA	ASSFGTEVWY
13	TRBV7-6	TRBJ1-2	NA	ASSLVGGGGYGYT
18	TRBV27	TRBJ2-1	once	ASSFHNPKLGSWGYNEQF
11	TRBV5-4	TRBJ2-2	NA	ASTGSNTGELF
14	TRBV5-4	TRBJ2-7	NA	ASSLRFRGSLYEQY
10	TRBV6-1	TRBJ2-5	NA	ASSTGSETQY
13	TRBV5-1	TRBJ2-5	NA	ASSLEASGKETQY
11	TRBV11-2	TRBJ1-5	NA	ASSQGLDQPQH
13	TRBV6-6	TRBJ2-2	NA	ASSQRRVNTGELF
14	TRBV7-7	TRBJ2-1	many	ASSLGGSVSYNEQF
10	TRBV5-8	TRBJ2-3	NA	ASSLALDTQY
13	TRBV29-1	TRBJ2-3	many	SVETSGVFGDTQY
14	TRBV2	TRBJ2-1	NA	ASSAYGGQGNNEQF
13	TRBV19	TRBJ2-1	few	ASSTGTVSYNEQF
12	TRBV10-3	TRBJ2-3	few	ATGSAGGTDTQY
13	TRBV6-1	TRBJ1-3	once	ASNRGTGSGNTIY
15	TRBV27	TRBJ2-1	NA	ASSWGLARLSYNEQF
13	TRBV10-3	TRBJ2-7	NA	AISISTSGAYEQY
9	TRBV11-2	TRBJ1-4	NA	ASSLDEKLF
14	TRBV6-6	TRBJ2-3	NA	ASSYSREMGTDTQY
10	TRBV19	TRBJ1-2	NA	ASSIDRGGYT
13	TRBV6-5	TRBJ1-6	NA	ASSWGHSYNSPLH
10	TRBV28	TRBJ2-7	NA	ASSPRPREQY
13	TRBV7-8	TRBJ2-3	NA	ASSSGQSRTDTQY
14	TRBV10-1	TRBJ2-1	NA	ASSESTSGYYNEQF
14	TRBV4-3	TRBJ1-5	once	ASSHRRDRTNQPQH
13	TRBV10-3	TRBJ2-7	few	AIRSSSGATYEQY
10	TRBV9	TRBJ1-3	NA	ASSTGVDTIY
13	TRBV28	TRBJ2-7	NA	ASSQTAWSSYEQY
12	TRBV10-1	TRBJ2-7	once	ASSEGTGGYEQY
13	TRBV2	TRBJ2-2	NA	ASSGLVANTGELF
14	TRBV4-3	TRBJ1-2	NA	ASSQLGGGSTYGYT
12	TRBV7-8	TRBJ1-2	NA	ASSPHEANYGYT
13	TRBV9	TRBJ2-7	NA	ASSVGLQASDEQY
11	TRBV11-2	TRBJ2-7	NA	ASSSSTGYEQY
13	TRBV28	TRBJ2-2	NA	ASRLTGANTGELF
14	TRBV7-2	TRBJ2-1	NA	ASSFQTGTGGNEQF
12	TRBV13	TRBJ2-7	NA	ASSSLDRRGEQY
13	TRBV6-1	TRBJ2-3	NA	ASRRLPTVTDTQY
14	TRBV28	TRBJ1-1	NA	ASSLNDLIVNTEAF